This T cell receptor (beta chain) was recorded in a study of identifying expanded T cells in peripheral blood. This CDR3 comprises 12 residues. V was clipped by 5 bases and J by 2 bases, with 7 bases between them. In germline, CDR1 is SGHTA, CDR2 FQGTGA. Whole-study results and caveats: Across healthy donors, higher total template counts meant significantly greater roughly two-week count variance. Roughly 1.2 clones differed between technical replicates, versus approximately 16 and 20 over time.

The assay was immunoSEQ multiplex PCR, and TCRdb's table has in-frame clones only and misses some. The sample lists 75,000 to 90,000 clones; roughly 89% were seen once. No infections or other immune events were documented during collection. Comments on this clone: Antigen specificity is unknown.

The chain is built from TRBV7-3 and TRBJ2-7, with D unclear. The receptor was derived from a person aged 18-70 years in good health. Sequenced input: blood. The CDR3 coding sequence is TGTGCCAGCAGCGCCAACACCTACGAGCAGTACTTC. It specifies CASSANTYEQYF.